These 21 T cell receptor beta chains came from one sample sequenced in a study of OX40 agonist ivuxolimab in advanced cancers. The method was immunoSEQ multiplex PCR; TCRdb's version includes in-frame clones alone and lacks a portion of them. The sample carries approximately 60,000 clones, roughly 84% recorded once. Sequenced here: CD4+ or CD8+ T cells sorted from blood, sampled in a trial of the OX40 agonist ivuxolimab. The receptors originated from an adult with an advanced solid tumor such as melanoma, head and neck, liver or kidney cancer.

The chain links TRBV19 to TRBJ2-1; 15 bases are a match to TRBD2. Trimming removed 7 bases from V and 10 bases from J; junction bases left unmatched: 14. Germline V gene data show CDR1 as LNHDA and CDR2 as SQIVND (reference sequence). The CDR3 runs 17 residues. The CDR3 loop reads CASTSPRTSGRAGEQFF. CDR3 coding DNA: TGTGCCAGTACTTCCCCCCGGACTAGCGGGAGGGCCGGGGAGCAGTTCTTC.

The DNA for the CDR3 is TGCGCCAGCAGCGACGGATTTTCTGGGGCCAACGTCCTGACTTTC. Translation gives CASSDGFSGANVLTF. The chain employs TRBV5-1 and TRBJ2-6; D is ambiguous. The germline V and J ends were trimmed by 4 bases and 1 base, with 9 bases remaining between them. Germline-derived CDR1 and CDR2 are SGHRS and YFSETQ. CDR3 length: 15 amino acids.

The chain links TRBV2 to TRBJ1-5; 7 bases line up with TRBD1. The CDR3 is 14 amino acids. The trim removed 4 bases at V and 5 bases at J, leaving 5 bases unmatched. Germline CDR1 is SNHLY and CDR2 is FYNNEI. The CDR3 sequence: CASSVDRLDQPQHF. As DNA, the CDR3 is TGTGCCAGCAGTGTGGACAGGTTGGATCAGCCCCAGCATTTT.

The chain employs TRBV5-1 and TRBJ2-3, with 7 bases fitting TRBD2. This CDR3 has 17 amino acids. Germline V gene sequence: CDR1 SGHRS, CDR2 YFSETQ. V was pared by 2 bases and J by 1 base, with 10 bases of the junction left unmatched. The CDR3 DNA sequence: TGCGCCAGCAGCTTTACTGTCGGCGGGAGCGGCACAGATACGCAGTATTTT. Protein sequence: CASSFTVGGSGTDTQYF.

The chain joins TRBV7-9 to TRBJ2-5, with a possible D match to TRBD2 (7 bases). Per the germline V gene, CDR1 is SEHNR and CDR2 is FQNEAQ (reference sequence). CDR3 length equals 16 residues. V lost 5 bases, J lost 0 bases, and 16 bases lay in between. For the CDR3, the DNA is TGTGCCAGCAGCCCTGGAGGGGGGGGGTACCAAGAGACCCAGTACTTC. Translated, it gives CASSPGGGGYQETQYF.

The chain couples TRBV27 to TRBJ1-1, with 8 nucleotides matching TRBD1. This CDR3 is 14 amino acids long. V dropped 7 bases and J dropped 6; count of bases not matched to a gene: 10. CDR1 MNHEY and CDR2 SMNVEV come from the germline V gene (reference sequence). This CDR3 is CASISGQGGAEAFF. CDR3 in DNA: TGTGCCAGCATCTCCGGACAGGGTGGCGCTGAAGCTTTCTTT.

The chain employs TRBV5-4 and TRBJ2-2; 9 nucleotides line up with TRBD1. Germline CDR1 is SGHNT and CDR2 is YYREEE (reference sequence). CDR3 length: 16 residues. V lost 4 bases to trimming and J lost 7 bases; unmatched junction nucleotides: 11. This chain's CDR3 is CASSAAPGQGHGELFF. The CDR3 bases are TGTGCCAGCAGCGCCGCCCCGGGACAGGGTCACGGGGAGCTGTTTTTT.

This chain connects TRBV7-8 to TRBJ1-5; D is uncertain. Germline loops: CDR1 SGHVS, CDR2 FQNEAQ. This CDR3 has 15 residues. Trimming cost V 4 bases and J 1 base, with 11 bases left between them. CDR3 coding DNA: TGTGCCAGCAGCTCCGGTTGGGGAAGCAATCAGCCCCAGCATTTT. Its protein is CASSSGWGSNQPQHF.

The rearrangement links TRBV2 to TRBJ1-2; no definite D call. Between the trimmed V and J ends, which lost 6 bases and 4 bases, there was a span of 9 bases. Looked up from germline, CDR1 is SNHLY and CDR2 is FYNNEI. The CDR3 sequence is 12 residues long. CDR3 sequence (DNA): TGTGCCAGCAGCAGCGAGCCCTATGGCTACACCTTC. As protein: CASSSEPYGYTF.

The chain uses TRBV28 and TRBJ2-2; D gene uncertain. This CDR3 region has 16 residues. The germline V gene encodes CDR1 MDHEN and CDR2 SYDVKM. V lost 1 base and J lost 5, with 14 bases in between. The CDR3 sequence: CASSLYSQPNTGELFF. The CDR3 DNA is TGTGCCAGCAGTTTATATAGCCAGCCTAATACCGGGGAGCTGTTTTTT.

The V gene is TRBV4-1, the J gene TRBJ1-2; D gene ambiguous. With 4 bases removed from V and 6 bases from J, the gap between germline ends came to 9 bases. This CDR3 comprises 12 residues. Germline assignment: CDR1 MGHRA and CDR2 YSYEKL. The DNA of the CDR3 is TGCGCCAGCAGCCGACCGGGGAATGGCTACACCTTC. It is translated as CASSRPGNGYTF.

This clone came up a few times. The genes are TRBV14 and TRBJ1-6, with a possible D match to TRBD1 (5 bases). This CDR3 contains 15 residues. Germline V gives CDR1 SGHDN, CDR2 FVKESK. With 2 bases removed from V and 9 bases from J, the gap between germline ends came to 14 bases. CDR3 bases: TGTGCCAGCAGCCAATCAGCCAGGGTGGTTTCACCCCTCCACTTT. Translating it yields CASSQSARVVSPLHF. The full variable domain, in which reference TRBV14 and TRBJ1-6 provide the parts outside the CDR3, is EAGVTQFPSHSVIEKGQTVTLRCDPISGHDNLYWYRRVMGKEIKFLLHFVKESKQDESGMPNNRFLAERTGGTYSTLKVQPAELEDSGVYFCASSQSARVVSPLHFGNGTRLTVT.

This clone has more than one count but fewer than ten. The chain combines TRBV6-5 with TRBJ1-1; D unresolved. The CDR3 is 15 residues long. Trimming left V 5 bases short and J 10 bases short, with 23 bases between. The germline V gene has CDR1 MNHEY and CDR2 SVGAGI. CDR3 residues: CASSPTSRRVSGAFF. The CDR3, as DNA: TGTGCCAGCAGTCCCACCTCACGAAGGGTTTCGGGAGCTTTCTTT.

This sequence joins TRBV25-1 and TRBJ2-3; 9 positions match TRBD2. Germline loops: CDR1 MGHDK, CDR2 SYGVNS. Trimming took 5 bases from V and 5 from J; bases not matched to a gene: 8. This CDR3 has 15 residues. CDR3 sequence: CASSIPGLARDTQYF. The CDR3 DNA sequence: TGTGCCAGCAGTATCCCGGGACTAGCTAGAGATACGCAGTATTTT.

The chain employs TRBV6-6 and TRBJ1-5; D not certain. The ends were cut back, 5 bases at V and 0 bases at J, with 14 bases in the middle. In germline, CDR1 is MNHNY, CDR2 SVGAGI (reference sequence). The CDR3 length is 16 residues. DNA of the CDR3: TGTGCCAGCAGTGCCTCAGAGGTCTATAGCAATCAGCCCCAGCATTTT. Amino acid sequence: CASSASEVYSNQPQHF.

The chain combines TRBV19 with TRBJ1-2, with D maybe TRBD1 (5 bases). The CDR3 consists of 12 residues. Trimming removed 5 bases from V and 8 bases from J, with 12 bases in between. Germline-derived CDR1 and CDR2 are LNHDA and SQIVND (reference sequence). The CDR3 sequence: CASSGDREGYTF. As DNA, the CDR3 is TGTGCCAGTAGTGGGGACCGAGAAGGCTACACCTTC.

The CDR3 DNA reads TGTGCCAGCAGGGAAGACGGGAACTATGGCTACACCTTC. It translates to CASREDGNYGYTF. The chain carries TRBV28 and TRBJ1-2; D gene unclear. V was clipped by 6 bases and J by 2 bases, with 10 bases between them. The CDR3 extends over 13 amino acids. The germline CDR1 and CDR2 sequences are MDHEN and SYDVKM.

This clone occurred once. This sequence joins TRBV5-1 and TRBJ1-4; D is perhaps TRBD1 (5 bases). The germline V and J ends were trimmed by 0 bases and 4 bases, with 10 bases remaining between them. Germline values: CDR1 SGHRS, CDR2 YFSETQ. CDR3 length: 15 residues. DNA of the CDR3: TGCGCCAGCAGCTTGGGGACAAGACATAATGAAAAACTGTTTTTT. Protein sequence: CASSLGTRHNEKLFF.

This chain links TRBV12-5 with TRBJ1-1; D not resolved. The germline V gene encodes CDR1 LGHNT and CDR2 FRNRAP. The V and J ends lost 2 bases and 0 bases respectively, with 7 bases between them. The CDR3 is 14 amino acids. CDR3 sequence (DNA): TGTGCTAGTGGTTTGATCCAGGTGAACACTGAAGCTTTCTTT. This encodes CASGLIQVNTEAFF. Looking up the rest from reference TRBV12-5 and TRBJ1-1 gives the full variable domain: DARVTQTPRHKVTEMGQEVTMRCQPILGHNTVFWYRQTMMQGLELLAYFRNRAPLDDSGMPKDRFSAEMPDATLATLKIQPSEPRDSAVYFCASGLIQVNTEAFFGQGTRLTVV.

The V call is TRBV4-2, the J call TRBJ2-3; no clear D gene. Trimming took 4 bases from V and 4 from J, leaving 9 bases between them. The length of the CDR3 is 13 residues. CDR1 is LGHNA, CDR2 YNFKEQ, per germline. The CDR3 here is CASSPKWADTQYF. CDR3 DNA: TGTGCCAGCAGCCCAAAGTGGGCAGATACGCAGTATTTT.

This chain connects TRBV29-1 to TRBJ2-5, with D hard to call. The CDR3 runs 13 residues. V was shortened by 3 bases and J by 5 bases, with 13 bases between the two germline ends. CDR1 is SQVTM and CDR2 is ANQGSEA in the germline V gene. In nucleotides, the CDR3 is TGCAGCGTTGAGGCACCAGTAAGGGAGACCCAGTACTTC. Translated, it gives CSVEAPVRETQYF. The entire variable domain, with the rest obtained from reference TRBV29-1 and TRBJ2-5, is as follows: SAVISQKPSRDICQRGTSLTIQCQVDSQVTMMFWYRQQPGQSLTLIATANQGSEATYESGFVIDKFPISRPNLTFSTLTVSNMSPEDSSIYLCSVEAPVRETQYFGPGTRLLVL.